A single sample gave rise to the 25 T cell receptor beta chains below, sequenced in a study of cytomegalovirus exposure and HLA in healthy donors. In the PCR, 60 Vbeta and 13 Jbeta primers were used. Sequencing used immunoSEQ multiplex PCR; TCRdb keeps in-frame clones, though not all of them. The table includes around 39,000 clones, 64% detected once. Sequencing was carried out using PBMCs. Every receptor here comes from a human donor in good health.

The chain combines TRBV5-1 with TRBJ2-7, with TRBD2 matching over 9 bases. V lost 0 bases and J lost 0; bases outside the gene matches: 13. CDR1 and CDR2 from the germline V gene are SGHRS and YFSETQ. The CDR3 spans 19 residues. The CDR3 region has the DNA TGCGCCAGCAGCTTGGCCCGGGCTAGCGGGGCCGCGAGCTCCTACGAGCAGTACTTC. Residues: CASSLARASGAASSYEQYF.

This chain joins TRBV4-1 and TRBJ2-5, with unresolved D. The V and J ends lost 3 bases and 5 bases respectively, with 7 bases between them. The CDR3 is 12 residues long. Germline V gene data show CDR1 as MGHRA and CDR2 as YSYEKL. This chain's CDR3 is CASSQSPETQYF. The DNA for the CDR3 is TGCGCCAGCAGCCAGAGTCCCGAGACCCAGTACTTC.

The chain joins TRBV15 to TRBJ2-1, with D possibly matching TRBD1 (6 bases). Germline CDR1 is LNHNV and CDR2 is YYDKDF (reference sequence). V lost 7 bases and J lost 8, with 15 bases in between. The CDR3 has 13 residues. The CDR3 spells CATKQGDVHEQFF. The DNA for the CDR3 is TGTGCCACCAAACAGGGAGATGTGCATGAGCAGTTCTTC.

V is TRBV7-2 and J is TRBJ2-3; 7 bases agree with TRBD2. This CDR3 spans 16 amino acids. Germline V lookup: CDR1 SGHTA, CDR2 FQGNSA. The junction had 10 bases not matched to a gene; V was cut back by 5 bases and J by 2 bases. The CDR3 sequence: CASSLGGDSTTDTQYF. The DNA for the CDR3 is TGTGCCAGCAGCCTGGGGGGGGACTCAACCACAGATACGCAGTATTTT.

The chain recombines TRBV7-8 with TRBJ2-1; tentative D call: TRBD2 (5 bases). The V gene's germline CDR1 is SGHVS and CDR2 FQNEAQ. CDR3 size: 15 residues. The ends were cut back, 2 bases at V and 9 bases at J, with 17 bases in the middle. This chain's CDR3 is CASSLQTGDAGEQFF. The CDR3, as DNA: TGTGCCAGCAGCTTACAGACCGGGGATGCGGGTGAGCAGTTCTTC. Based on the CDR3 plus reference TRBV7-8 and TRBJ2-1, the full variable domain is GAGVSQSPRYKVAKRGQDVALRCDPISGHVSLFWYQQALGQGPEFLTYFQNEAQLDKSGLPSDRFFAERPEGSVSTLKIQRTQQEDSAVYLCASSLQTGDAGEQFFGPGTRLTVL.

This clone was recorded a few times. CDR3 loop: CASSGGRHSNQPQHF. In DNA form, the CDR3 reads TGTGCCAGTAGCGGAGGCAGACATAGCAATCAGCCCCAGCATTTT. This chain uses TRBV19 with TRBJ1-5, with D unresolved. In germline, CDR1 is LNHDA, CDR2 SQIVND (reference sequence). This CDR3 has 15 residues. V lost 6 bases and J 0 bases, leaving 12 bases between the germline ends. Supplemented by reference TRBV19 and TRBJ1-5, the full variable domain reads DGGITQSPKYLFRKEGQNVTLSCEQNLNHDAMYWYRQDPGQGLRLIYYSQIVNDFQKGDIAEGYSVSREKKESFPLTVTSAQKNPTAFYLCASSGGRHSNQPQHFGDGTRLSIL.

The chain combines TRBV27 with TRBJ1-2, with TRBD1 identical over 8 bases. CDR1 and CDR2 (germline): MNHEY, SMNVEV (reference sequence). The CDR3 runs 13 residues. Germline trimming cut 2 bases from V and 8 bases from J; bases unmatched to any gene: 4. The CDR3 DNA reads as TGTGCCAGCAGTTTACAGGGGGCGCGCGGCTACACCTTC. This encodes CASSLQGARGYTF.

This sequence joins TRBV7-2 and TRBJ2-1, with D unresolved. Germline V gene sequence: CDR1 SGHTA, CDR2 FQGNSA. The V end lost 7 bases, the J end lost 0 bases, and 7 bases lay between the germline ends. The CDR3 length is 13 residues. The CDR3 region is CASNIDSYNEQFF. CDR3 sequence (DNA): TGTGCCAGCAACATCGACTCCTACAATGAGCAGTTCTTC. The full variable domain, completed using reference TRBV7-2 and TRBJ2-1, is GAGVSQSPSNKVTEKGKDVELRCDPISGHTALYWYRQSLGQGLEFLIYFQGNSAPDKSGLPSDRFSAERTGGSVSTLTIQRTQQEDSAVYLCASNIDSYNEQFFGPGTRLTVL.

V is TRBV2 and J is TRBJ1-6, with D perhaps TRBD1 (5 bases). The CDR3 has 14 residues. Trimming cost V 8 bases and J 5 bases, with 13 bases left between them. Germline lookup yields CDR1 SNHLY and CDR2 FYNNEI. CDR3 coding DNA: TGTGCCAGCGGGCGGGGCGCCGATAATTCACCCCTCCACTTT. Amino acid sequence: CASGRGADNSPLHF.

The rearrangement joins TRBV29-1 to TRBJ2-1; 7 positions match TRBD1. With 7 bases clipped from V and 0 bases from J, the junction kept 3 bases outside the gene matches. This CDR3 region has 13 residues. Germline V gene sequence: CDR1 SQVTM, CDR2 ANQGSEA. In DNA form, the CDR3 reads TGCAGCGCGACAGGGAACTCCTACAATGAGCAGTTCTTC. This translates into CSATGNSYNEQFF.

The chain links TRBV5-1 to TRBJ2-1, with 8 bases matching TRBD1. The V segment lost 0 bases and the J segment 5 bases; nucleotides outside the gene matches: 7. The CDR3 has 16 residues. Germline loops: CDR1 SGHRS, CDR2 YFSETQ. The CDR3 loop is CASSLEGQGWDNEQFF. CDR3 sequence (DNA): TGCGCCAGCAGCTTGGAAGGACAGGGTTGGGACAATGAGCAGTTCTTC.

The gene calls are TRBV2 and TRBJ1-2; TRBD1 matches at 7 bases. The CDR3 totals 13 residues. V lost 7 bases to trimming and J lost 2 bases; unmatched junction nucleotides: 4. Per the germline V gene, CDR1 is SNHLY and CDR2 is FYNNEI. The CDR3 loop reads CASNRGGNYGYTF. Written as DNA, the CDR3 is TGTGCCAGCAATCGAGGGGGCAACTATGGCTACACCTTC. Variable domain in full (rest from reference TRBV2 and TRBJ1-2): EPEVTQTPSHQVTQMGQEVILRCVPISNHLYFYWYRQILGQKVEFLVSFYNNEISEKSEIFDDQFSVERPDGSNFTLKIRSTKLEDSAMYFCASNRGGNYGYTFGSGTRLTVV.

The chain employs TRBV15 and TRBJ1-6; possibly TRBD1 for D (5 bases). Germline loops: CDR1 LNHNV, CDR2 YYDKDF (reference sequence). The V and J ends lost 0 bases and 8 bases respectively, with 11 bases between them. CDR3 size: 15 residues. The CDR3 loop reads CATSREDLGDSPLHF. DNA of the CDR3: TGTGCCACCAGCAGAGAGGACCTAGGGGATTCACCCCTCCACTTT.

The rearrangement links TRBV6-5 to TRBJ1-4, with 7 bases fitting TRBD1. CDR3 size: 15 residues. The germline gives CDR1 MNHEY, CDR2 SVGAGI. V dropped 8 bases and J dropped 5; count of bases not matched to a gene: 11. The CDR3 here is CASPPRQGPNEKLFF. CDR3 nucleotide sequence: TGTGCCAGCCCCCCACGACAGGGACCAAATGAAAAACTGTTTTTT.

CDR3 coding DNA: TGTGCCAGCTCGAACTGGGGCCATTACAATGAGCAGTTCTTC. The encoded protein is CASSNWGHYNEQFF. The chain has TRBV6-6 and TRBJ2-1; the D gene is possibly TRBD1 (5 bases). The CDR3 loop spans 14 amino acids. Trimming removed 8 bases at V and 4 bases at J, with 15 bases between. CDR1 and CDR2 from the germline V gene are MNHNY and SVGAGI (reference sequence).

The chain's CDR3 is CASSSGVSPLHF. In nucleotides, the CDR3 is TGTGCCAGCAGCTCAGGGGTGTCACCCCTCCACTTT. The rearrangement joins TRBV7-3 to TRBJ1-6; perhaps TRBD1 as D (6 bases). Trimming cost V 4 bases and J 10 bases, with 8 bases left between them. Germline loops: CDR1 SGHTA, CDR2 FQGTGA. This CDR3 has 12 amino acids.

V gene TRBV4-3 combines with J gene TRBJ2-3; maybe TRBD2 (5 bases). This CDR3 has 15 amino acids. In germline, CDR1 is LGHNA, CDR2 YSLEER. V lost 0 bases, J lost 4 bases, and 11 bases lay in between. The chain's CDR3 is CASSQDWLASDTQYF. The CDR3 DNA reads TGCGCCAGCAGCCAAGACTGGCTAGCCTCAGATACGCAGTATTTT.

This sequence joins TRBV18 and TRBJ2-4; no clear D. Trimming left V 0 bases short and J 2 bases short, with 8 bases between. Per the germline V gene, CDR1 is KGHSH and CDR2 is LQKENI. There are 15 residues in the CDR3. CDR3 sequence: CASSPPTHTKNIQYF. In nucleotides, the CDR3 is TGTGCCAGCTCACCACCTACCCACACCAAAAACATTCAGTACTTC.

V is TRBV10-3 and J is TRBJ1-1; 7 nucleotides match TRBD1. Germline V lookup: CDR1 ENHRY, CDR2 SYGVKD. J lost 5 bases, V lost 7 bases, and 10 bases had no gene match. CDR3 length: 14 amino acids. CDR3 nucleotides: TGTGCCATCATGCTCGACAGGGTCGGAACTGAAGCTTTCTTT. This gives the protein CAIMLDRVGTEAFF.

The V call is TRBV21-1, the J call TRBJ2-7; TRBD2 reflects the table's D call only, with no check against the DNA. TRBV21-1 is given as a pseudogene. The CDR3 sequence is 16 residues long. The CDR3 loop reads CASSKERKTRGHEQYF. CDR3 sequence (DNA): TGTGCCAGCAGCAAAGAGCGAAAGACTAGGGGCCACGAGCAGTACTTC.

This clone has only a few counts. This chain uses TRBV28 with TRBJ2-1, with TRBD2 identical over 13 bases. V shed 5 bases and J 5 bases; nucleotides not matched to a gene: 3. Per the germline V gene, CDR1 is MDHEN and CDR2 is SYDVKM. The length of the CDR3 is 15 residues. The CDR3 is CASSPGTSGDNEQFF. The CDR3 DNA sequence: TGTGCCAGCAGTCCGGGGACTAGCGGGGACAATGAGCAGTTCTTC.

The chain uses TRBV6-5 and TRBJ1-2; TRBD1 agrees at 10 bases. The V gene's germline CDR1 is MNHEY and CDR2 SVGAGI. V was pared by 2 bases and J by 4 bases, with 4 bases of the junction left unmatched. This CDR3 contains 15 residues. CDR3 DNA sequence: TGTGCCAGCAGTTACGGACAGGGGGGGATCTATGGCTACACCTTC. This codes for CASSYGQGGIYGYTF.

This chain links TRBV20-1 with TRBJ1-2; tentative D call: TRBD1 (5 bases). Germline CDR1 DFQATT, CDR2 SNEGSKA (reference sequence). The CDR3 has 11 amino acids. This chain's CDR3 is CRGGEYYGYTF. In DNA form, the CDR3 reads TGCAGGGGGGGGGAATACTATGGCTACACCTTC.

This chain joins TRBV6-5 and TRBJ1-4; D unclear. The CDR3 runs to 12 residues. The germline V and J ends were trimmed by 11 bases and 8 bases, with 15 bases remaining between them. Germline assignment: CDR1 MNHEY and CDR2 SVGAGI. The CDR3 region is CAEDILNEKLFF. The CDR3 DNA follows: TGTGCCGAAGACATTTTGAACGAAAAACTGTTTTTT.

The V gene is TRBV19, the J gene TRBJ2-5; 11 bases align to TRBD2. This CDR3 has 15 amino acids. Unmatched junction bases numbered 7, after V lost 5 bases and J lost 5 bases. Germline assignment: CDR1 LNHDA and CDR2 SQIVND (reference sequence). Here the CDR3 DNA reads TGTGCCAGTAGTCGTAGCGGGGGGGCGTTTGAGACCCAGTACTTC. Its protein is CASSRSGGAFETQYF.